Presented here are 16 T cell receptor beta chains from one specimen sequenced in a study of blood T cells in healthy people across ages. Primers used in a second PCR of about 7 to 12 cycles were a sample-barcoded 5' primer and a J-beta primer mix. One entry per CDR3 protein, called by TCRdb with MiXCR from the 5' RACE reads. The sample yields about 1.1 million distinct CDR3 sequences, around two fifths seen once. The material sequenced was blood. These receptors all come from a man younger than 30 in good health.

The J gene is TRBJ2-2, the V gene TRBV4-1; D is perhaps TRBD2 (5 bases). Germline CDR1 is MGHRA and CDR2 is YSYEKL. The ends were cut back, 4 bases at V and 0 bases at J, with 12 bases in the middle. The CDR3 length is 16 residues. The CDR3 loop reads CASSPWTDANTGELFF. The CDR3 DNA follows: TGCGCCAGCAGCCCCTGGACTGACGCGAACACCGGGGAGCTGTTTTTT.

This clonotype was observed a handful of times. The chain has TRBV19 and TRBJ1-1; D is uncertain. Germline V gene data show CDR1 as LNHDA and CDR2 as SQIVND (reference sequence). V lost 4 bases and J lost 0, with 6 bases in between. This CDR3 is built from 13 residues. DNA for the CDR3: TGTGCCAGTAGTAGATACATGAACACTGAAGCTTTCTTT. As protein: CASSRYMNTEAFF.

The chain recombines TRBV6-2 or TRBV6-3 with TRBJ2-1, with a possible D match to TRBD1 (5 bases). The CDR3 loop spans 14 amino acids. V lost 4 bases and J lost 6, with 13 bases in between. The germline V gene encodes CDR1 MNHEY and CDR2 SVGEGT. CDR3 DNA sequence: TGTGCCAGCAGTTTCCGGCAGGGTCGCAATGAGCAGTTCTTC. Translated: CASSFRQGRNEQFF.

The chain carries TRBV4-1 and TRBJ2-5, with D perhaps TRBD1 (6 bases). The J call may be incorrect, as the DNA end agrees better with TRBJ2-7. Germline CDR1 reads MGHRA; CDR2 reads YSYEKL. This CDR3 comprises 14 residues. Here the CDR3 DNA reads TGCGCCAGCAGCCTCCGGGACATGGCCTACGAGCAGTACTTC. Its protein product is CASSLRDMAYEQYF.

The genes are TRBV3-1 and TRBJ2-5, with D possibly matching TRBD2 (8 bases). Germline assignment: CDR1 LGHDT and CDR2 YNNKEL (reference sequence). The CDR3 runs 15 residues. V lost 4 bases and J 11 bases, leaving 23 bases between the germline ends. CDR3 bases: TGTGCCAGCAGCCTTGGACAGGCCGGGGGGGTAGAGCAGTACTTC. It specifies CASSLGQAGGVEQYF.

V gene TRBV12-3 or TRBV12-4 combines with J gene TRBJ1-1, with D perhaps TRBD1 (6 bases). V lost 8 bases and J lost 10, with 23 bases in between. The CDR3 has 14 residues. The CDR3 spells CASFLVRGAGAAFF. Written as DNA, the CDR3 is TGTGCCAGCTTTTTGGTCAGGGGTGCGGGGGCAGCTTTCTTT.

This chain uses TRBV4-3 with TRBJ2-3; 7 bases are shared with TRBD2. Germline V lookup: CDR1 LGHNA, CDR2 YSLEER. CDR3 size: 17 residues. V was clipped by 0 bases and J by 4 bases; unmatched bases: 10. CDR3 nucleotide sequence: TGCGCCAGCAGCCAAGATCCCCCCCTAGCGGCGGCAGATACGCAGTATTTT. Amino acid sequence: CASSQDPPLAAADTQYF.

The chain recombines TRBV5-1 with TRBJ2-4; D is uncertain. The DNA end is more similar to TRBJ2-7, so the J call may be wrong. The CDR3 has 12 amino acids. Germline V gene lookup returns CDR1 SGHRS and CDR2 YFSETQ. The DNA of the CDR3 is TGCGCCAGCAGCTTTAGAAGCAACGAGCAGTACTTC. This gives the protein CASSFRSNEQYF.

The chain couples TRBV4-1 to TRBJ1-1; the D gene is possibly TRBD1 (5 bases). V lost 5 bases, J lost 4 bases, and 17 bases lay in between. Looked up from germline, CDR1 is MGHRA and CDR2 is YSYEKL. There are 15 residues in the CDR3. The CDR3 here is CASSYSHGGGTEAFF. DNA of the CDR3: TGCGCCAGCAGCTACAGCCACGGGGGTGGCACTGAAGCTTTCTTT.

V is TRBV3-1 and J is TRBJ2-2, with a possible D match to TRBD2 (6 bases). The CDR3 has 15 residues. The germline V gene encodes CDR1 LGHDT and CDR2 YNNKEL (reference sequence). V shed 1 base and J shed 7 bases, with 13 bases lying between them. The DNA for the CDR3 is TGTGCCAGCAGCCAAGTTTCAAGGAGGGGCGGGGAGCTGTTTTTT. Amino acid sequence: CASSQVSRRGGELFF.

This clonotype was observed a handful of times. J is TRBJ2-1 and V is TRBV20-1; no firm D call. The V end lost 3 bases, the J end lost 4 bases, and 10 bases lay between the germline ends. This CDR3 spans 13 amino acids. Germline-derived CDR1 and CDR2 are DFQATT and SNEGSKA (reference sequence). The CDR3 reads CSARMGNYNEQFF. The CDR3 coding sequence is TGCAGTGCTAGGATGGGAAATTACAATGAGCAGTTCTTC.

The V gene is TRBV2, the J gene TRBJ1-2; perhaps TRBD1 as D (5 bases). V was pared by 6 bases and J by 8 bases, with 16 bases between. CDR3 length equals 13 residues. Germline lookup yields CDR1 SNHLY and CDR2 FYNNEI. CDR3 DNA sequence: TGTGCCAGCAGCCAGGGAGCCTGGGGGGGCTACACCTTC. Its translation is CASSQGAWGGYTF.

The chain joins TRBV4-3 to TRBJ1-4; D is uncertain. Germline V lookup: CDR1 LGHNA, CDR2 YSLEER. Trimming took off 0 bases at V and 5 bases at J, with 7 bases between the two ends. The CDR3 is made up of 14 amino acids. The CDR3 DNA is TGCGCCAGCAGCCAAGACAGTAGGAATGAAAAACTGTTTTTT. It specifies CASSQDSRNEKLFF.

The chain carries TRBV12-3 or TRBV12-4 and TRBJ1-2; D is unclear. The V end lost 6 bases, the J end lost 2 bases, and 10 bases lay between the germline ends. This CDR3 has 13 amino acids. CDR3 in DNA: TGTGCCAGCAGCGACAAGATCAACTATGGCTACACCTTC. Its protein product is CASSDKINYGYTF.

This sequence joins TRBV4-3 and TRBJ2-5; unclear D gene. V lost 0 bases and J lost 5, with 13 bases in between. The length of the CDR3 is 15 residues. Germline values: CDR1 LGHNA, CDR2 YSLEER. The CDR3 DNA reads as TGCGCCAGCAGCCAAGATTTCATGGGTCAGGAGACCCAGTACTTC. This codes for CASSQDFMGQETQYF.

This clonotype was counted only a few times. The J gene is TRBJ1-4, the V gene TRBV15; D call uncertain. Germline CDR1 LNHNV, CDR2 YYDKDF (reference sequence). This CDR3 is built from 12 residues. Trimming stripped 3 bases from V and 8 bases from J, with 7 bases between. In DNA, the CDR3 is TGTGCCACCAGCAGGATGGGGGAAAAACTGTTTTTT. It specifies CATSRMGEKLFF.